This TCR beta chain emerged from a study of cytomegalovirus exposure and HLA in healthy donors. Across the study: The 550 to 800 first-cohort repertoires and the 95 to 150 validation repertoires shared the same platform, a later analysis reported. Findings and caveats of the study: Among TCR beta chains, those listed as cytomegalovirus-associated numbered around 180. The tendency of first-cohort TCR clusters to co-occur in the 120 validation repertoires was identified by a subsequent analysis. Reportedly, cytomegalovirus status was diagnosed with high sensitivity and specificity.

Some clones are missing from TCRdb's copy, which holds only in-frame ones; the method was immunoSEQ multiplex PCR. The data show about 54,000 clones, with 89% seen just once and around 8% held by the top ten. This clone was seen more than once but under ten times. Its antigen remains unidentified. The CDR3 contains 14 residues. The V segment lost 2 bases and the J segment 7 bases; nucleotides outside the gene matches: 7. From germline, CDR1 is SGHTA and CDR2 FQGTGA. The chain has TRBV7-3 and TRBJ2-7, with 8 bases identical to TRBD1. Sample: PBMCs. The sequence derives from a young woman in good health and CMV-seropositive. CDR3 amino acids: CASSLQGAMGEQYF. The CDR3 nucleotides read TGTGCCAGCAGCTTACAGGGGGCGATGGGGGAGCAGTACTTC. The entire variable domain, with the rest obtained from reference TRBV7-3 and TRBJ2-7, is as follows: GAGVSQTPSNKVTEKGKYVELRCDPISGHTALYWYRQSLGQGPEFLIYFQGTGAADDSGLPNDRFFAVRPEGSVSTLKIQRTERGDSAVYLCASSLQGAMGEQYFGPGTRLTVT.